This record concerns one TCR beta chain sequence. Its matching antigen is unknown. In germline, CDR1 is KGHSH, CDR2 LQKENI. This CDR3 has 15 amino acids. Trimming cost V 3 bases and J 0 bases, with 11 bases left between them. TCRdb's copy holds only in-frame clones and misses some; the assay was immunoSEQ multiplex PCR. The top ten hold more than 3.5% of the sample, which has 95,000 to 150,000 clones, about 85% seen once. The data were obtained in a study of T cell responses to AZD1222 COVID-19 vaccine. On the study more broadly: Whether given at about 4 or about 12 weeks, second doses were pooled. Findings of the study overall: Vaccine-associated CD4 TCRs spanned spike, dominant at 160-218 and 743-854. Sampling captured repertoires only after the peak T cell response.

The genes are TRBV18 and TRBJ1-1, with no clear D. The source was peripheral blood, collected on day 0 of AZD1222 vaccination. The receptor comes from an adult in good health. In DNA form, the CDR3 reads TGTGCCAGCTCACCCGTTTCATCCGTGAACACTGAAGCTTTCTTT. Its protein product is CASSPVSSVNTEAFF.